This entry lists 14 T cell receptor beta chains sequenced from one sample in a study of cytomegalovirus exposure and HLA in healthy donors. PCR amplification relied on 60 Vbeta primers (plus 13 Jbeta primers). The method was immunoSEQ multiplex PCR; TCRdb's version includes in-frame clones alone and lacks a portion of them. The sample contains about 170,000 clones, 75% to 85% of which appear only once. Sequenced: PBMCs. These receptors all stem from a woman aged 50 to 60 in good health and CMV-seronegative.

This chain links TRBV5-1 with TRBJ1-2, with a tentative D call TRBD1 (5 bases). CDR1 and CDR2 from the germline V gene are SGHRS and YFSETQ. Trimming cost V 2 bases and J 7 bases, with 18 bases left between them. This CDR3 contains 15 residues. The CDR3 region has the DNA TGCGCCAGCAGCTTCTCCCAAGGGGCAGGTGGTGGCTACACCTTC. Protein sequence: CASSFSQGAGGGYTF.

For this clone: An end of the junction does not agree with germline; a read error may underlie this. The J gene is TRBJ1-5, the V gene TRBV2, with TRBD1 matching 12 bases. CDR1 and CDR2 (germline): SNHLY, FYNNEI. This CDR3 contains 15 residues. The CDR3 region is CASTLGTGGKQPQHF. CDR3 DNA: TGTGCCAGCACCTTGGGGACAGGGGGCAAACAGCCCCAGCATTTT.

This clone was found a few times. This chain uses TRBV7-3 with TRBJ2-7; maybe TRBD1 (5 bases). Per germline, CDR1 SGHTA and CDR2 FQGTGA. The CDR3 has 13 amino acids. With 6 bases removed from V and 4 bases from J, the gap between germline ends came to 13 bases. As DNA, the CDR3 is TGTGCCAGCAGTCTAGGGGCTTCTTACGAGCAGTACTTC. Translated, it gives CASSLGASYEQYF.

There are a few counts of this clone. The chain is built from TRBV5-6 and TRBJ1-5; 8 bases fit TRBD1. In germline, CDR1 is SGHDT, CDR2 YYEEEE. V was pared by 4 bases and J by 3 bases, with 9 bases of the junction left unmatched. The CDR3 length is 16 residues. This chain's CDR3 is CASSTFRTGSNQPQHF. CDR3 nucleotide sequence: TGTGCCAGCAGCACCTTCCGGACAGGGTCCAATCAGCCCCAGCATTTT.

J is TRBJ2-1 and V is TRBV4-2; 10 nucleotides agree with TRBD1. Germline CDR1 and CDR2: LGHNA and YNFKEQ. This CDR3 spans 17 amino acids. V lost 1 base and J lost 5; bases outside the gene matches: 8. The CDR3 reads CASSQGTGTGVNNEQFF. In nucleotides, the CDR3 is TGTGCCAGCAGCCAAGGGACCGGGACAGGGGTTAACAATGAGCAGTTCTTC.

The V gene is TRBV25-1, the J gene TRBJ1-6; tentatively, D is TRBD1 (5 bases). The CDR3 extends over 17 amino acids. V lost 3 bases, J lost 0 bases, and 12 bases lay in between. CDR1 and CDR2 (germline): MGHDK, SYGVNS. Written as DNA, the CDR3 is TGTGCCAGCAGTGAGTCCAGGGAAGGCTCCTATAATTCACCCCTCCACTTT. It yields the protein CASSESREGSYNSPLHF.

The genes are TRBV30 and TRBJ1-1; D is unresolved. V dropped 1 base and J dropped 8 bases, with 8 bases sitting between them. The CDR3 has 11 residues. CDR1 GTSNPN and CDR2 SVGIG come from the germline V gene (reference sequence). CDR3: CAWSGVLEAFF. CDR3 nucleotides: TGTGCCTGGAGTGGAGTATTGGAAGCTTTCTTT.

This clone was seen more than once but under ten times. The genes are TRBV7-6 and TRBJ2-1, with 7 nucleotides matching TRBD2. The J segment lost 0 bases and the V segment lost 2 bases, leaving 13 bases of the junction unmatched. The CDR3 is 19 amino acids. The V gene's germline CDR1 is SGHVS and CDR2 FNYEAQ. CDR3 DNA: TGTGCCAGCAGCTTAAGTGGGTCGGGGAGGGGTAGCTCCTACAATGAGCAGTTCTTC. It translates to CASSLSGSGRGSSYNEQFF.

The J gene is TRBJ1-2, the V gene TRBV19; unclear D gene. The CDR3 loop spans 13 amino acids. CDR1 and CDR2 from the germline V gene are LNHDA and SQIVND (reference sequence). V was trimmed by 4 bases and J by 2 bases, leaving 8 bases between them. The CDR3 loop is CASSNRRNYGYTF. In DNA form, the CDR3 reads TGTGCCAGTAGTAACAGAAGGAACTATGGCTACACCTTC.

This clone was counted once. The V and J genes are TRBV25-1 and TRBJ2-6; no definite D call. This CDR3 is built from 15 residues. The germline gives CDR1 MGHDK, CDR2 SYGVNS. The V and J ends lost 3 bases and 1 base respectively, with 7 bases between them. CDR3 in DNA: TGTGCCAGCAGTGAGGCTGGTTCTGGGGCCAACGTCCTGACTTTC. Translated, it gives CASSEAGSGANVLTF.

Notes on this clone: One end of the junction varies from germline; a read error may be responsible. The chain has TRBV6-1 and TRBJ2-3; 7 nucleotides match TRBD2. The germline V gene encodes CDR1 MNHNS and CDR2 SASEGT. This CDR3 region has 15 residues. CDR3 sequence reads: CASIGREWSTGTQYF. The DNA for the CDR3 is TGTGCCAGCATTGGGAGGGAATGGAGCACAGGTACGCAGTATTTT.

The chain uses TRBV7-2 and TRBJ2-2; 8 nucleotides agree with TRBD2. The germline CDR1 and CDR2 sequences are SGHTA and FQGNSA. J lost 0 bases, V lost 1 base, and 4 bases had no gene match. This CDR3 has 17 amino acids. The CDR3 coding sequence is TGTGCCAGCAGCTTAGTAGCTAGCGGGCCGAACACCGGGGAGCTGTTTTTT. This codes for CASSLVASGPNTGELFF.

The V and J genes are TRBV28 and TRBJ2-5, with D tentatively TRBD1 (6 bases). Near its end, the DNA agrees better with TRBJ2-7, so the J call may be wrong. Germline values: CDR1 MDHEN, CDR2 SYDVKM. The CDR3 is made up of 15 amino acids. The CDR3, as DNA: TGTGCCAGCAGTTTATTGTGGGGGCCTCCCTACGAGCAGTACTTC. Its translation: CASSLLWGPPYEQYF.

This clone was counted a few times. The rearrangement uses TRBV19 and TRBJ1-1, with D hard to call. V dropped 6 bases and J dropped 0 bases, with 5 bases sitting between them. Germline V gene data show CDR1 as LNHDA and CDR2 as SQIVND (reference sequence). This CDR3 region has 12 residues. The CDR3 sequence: CASSYVNTEAFF. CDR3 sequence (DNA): TGTGCCAGTAGCTACGTGAACACTGAAGCTTTCTTT. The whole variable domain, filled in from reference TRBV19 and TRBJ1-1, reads DGGITQSPKYLFRKEGQNVTLSCEQNLNHDAMYWYRQDPGQGLRLIYYSQIVNDFQKGDIAEGYSVSREKKESFPLTVTSAQKNPTAFYLCASSYVNTEAFFGQGTRLTVV.